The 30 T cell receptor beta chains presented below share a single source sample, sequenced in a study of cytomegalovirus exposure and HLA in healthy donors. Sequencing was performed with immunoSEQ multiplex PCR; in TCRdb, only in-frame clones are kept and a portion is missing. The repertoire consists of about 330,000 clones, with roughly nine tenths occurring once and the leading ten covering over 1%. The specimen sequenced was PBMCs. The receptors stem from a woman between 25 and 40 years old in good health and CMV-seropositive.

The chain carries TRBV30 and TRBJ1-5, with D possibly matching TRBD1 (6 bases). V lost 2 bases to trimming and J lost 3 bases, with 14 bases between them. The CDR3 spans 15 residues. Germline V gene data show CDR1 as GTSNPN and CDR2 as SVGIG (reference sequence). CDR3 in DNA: TGTGCCTGGAGTTCCAGGGGAACAAACAATCAGCCCCAGCATTTT. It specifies CAWSSRGTNNQPQHF.

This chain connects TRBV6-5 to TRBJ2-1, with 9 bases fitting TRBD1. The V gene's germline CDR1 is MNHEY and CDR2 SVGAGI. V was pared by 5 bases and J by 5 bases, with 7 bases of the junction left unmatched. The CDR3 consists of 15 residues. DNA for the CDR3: TGTGCCAGCAGTGGGGACAGGGCCAACAACAATGAGCAGTTCTTC. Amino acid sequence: CASSGDRANNNEQFF.

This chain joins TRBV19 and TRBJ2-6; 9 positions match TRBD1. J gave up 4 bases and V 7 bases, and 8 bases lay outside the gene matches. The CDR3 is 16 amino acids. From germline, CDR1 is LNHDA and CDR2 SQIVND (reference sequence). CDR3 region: CASTPGTGLGANVLTF. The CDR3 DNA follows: TGTGCCAGTACCCCGGGGACAGGGCTCGGGGCCAACGTCCTGACTTTC.

CDR3 residues: CASSQDGGGTSITDTQYF. CDR3 coding DNA: TGCGCCAGCAGCCAAGACGGGGGAGGGACTAGTATTACAGATACGCAGTATTTT. This chain connects TRBV4-3 to TRBJ2-3; 8 bases fit TRBD2. J was trimmed by 3 bases and V by 0 bases; bases with no gene match: 11. The CDR3 has 18 residues. The germline gives CDR1 LGHNA, CDR2 YSLEER.

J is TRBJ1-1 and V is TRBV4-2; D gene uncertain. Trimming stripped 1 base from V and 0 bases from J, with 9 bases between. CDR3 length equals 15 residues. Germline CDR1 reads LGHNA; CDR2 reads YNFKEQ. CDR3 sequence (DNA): TGTGCCAGCAGCCAAGGTAAACAAATGAACACTGAAGCTTTCTTT. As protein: CASSQGKQMNTEAFF.

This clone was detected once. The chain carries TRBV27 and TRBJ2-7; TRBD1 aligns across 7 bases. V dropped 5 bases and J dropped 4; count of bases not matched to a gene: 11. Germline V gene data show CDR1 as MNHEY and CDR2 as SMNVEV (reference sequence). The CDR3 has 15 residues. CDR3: CASSRTQGRVYEQYF. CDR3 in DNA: TGTGCCAGCAGTCGGACACAGGGGCGGGTTTACGAGCAGTACTTC.

CDR3 coding DNA: TGTGCCTGGAGTGTACCCCCCCGGGATTCCTACGAGCAGTACTTC. Translating it yields CAWSVPPRDSYEQYF. The rearrangement joins TRBV30 to TRBJ2-7, with a weak D call TRBD2 (5 bases). The CDR3 has 15 amino acids. The V end lost 0 bases, the J end lost 1 base, and 13 bases lay between the germline ends. From germline, CDR1 is GTSNPN and CDR2 SVGIG (reference sequence).

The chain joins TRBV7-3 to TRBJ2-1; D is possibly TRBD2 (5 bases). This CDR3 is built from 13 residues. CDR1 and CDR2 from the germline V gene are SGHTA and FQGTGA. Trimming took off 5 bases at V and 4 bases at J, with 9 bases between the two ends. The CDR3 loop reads CASSPGIYNEQFF. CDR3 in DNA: TGTGCCAGCAGCCCCGGGATTTACAATGAGCAGTTCTTC.

CDR3 coding DNA: TGTGCCAGCAGTCAGGGGGCAGAAGAGACCCAGTACTTC. This encodes CASSQGAEETQYF. The chain joins TRBV28 to TRBJ2-5, with 8 bases aligning to TRBD1. The CDR3 is 13 amino acids. V was clipped by 5 bases and J by 3 bases; unmatched bases: 2. The germline V gene encodes CDR1 MDHEN and CDR2 SYDVKM.

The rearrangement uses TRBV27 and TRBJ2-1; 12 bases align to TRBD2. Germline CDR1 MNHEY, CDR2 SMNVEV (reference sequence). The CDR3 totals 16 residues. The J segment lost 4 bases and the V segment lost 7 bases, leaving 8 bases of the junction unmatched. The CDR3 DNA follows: TGTGCCAGCACCCCGGGACTAGCGGGTAGATACAATGAGCAGTTCTTC. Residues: CASTPGLAGRYNEQFF.

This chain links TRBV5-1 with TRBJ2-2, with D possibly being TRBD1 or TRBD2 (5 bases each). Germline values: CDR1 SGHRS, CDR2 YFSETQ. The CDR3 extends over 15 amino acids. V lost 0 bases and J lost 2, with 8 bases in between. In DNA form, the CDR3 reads TGCGCCAGCAGCTTGGTGGGGGTAAACACCGGGGAGCTGTTTTTT. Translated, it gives CASSLVGVNTGELFF.

The CDR3 coding sequence is TGTGCCAGCAGCTTATCTGGGGGGCGCGGCTATGGCTACACCTTC. It codes for CASSLSGGRGYGYTF. J is TRBJ1-2 and V is TRBV7-8, with a possible D match to TRBD1 (6 bases). The ends were cut back, 2 bases at V and 4 bases at J, with 14 bases in the middle. Germline values: CDR1 SGHVS, CDR2 FQNEAQ. The CDR3 has 15 amino acids.

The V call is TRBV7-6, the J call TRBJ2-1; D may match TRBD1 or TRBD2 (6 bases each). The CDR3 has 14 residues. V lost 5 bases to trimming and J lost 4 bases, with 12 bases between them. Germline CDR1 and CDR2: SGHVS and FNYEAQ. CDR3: CASSETGTYNEQFF. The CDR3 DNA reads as TGTGCCAGCAGCGAAACAGGGACTTACAATGAGCAGTTCTTC.

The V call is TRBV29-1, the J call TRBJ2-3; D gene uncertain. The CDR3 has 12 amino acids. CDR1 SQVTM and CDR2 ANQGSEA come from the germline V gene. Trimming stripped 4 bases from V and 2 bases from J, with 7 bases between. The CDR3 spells CSVGLNTDTQYF. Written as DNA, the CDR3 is TGCAGCGTTGGTCTGAACACAGATACGCAGTATTTT.

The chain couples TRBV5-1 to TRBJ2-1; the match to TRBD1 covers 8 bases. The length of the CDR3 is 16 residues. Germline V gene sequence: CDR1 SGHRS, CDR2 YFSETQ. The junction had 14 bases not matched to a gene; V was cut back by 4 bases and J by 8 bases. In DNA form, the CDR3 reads TGCGCCAGCAGCGTCCGGGCAGGGGGCGCAGTGGATGAGCAGTTCTTC. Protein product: CASSVRAGGAVDEQFF. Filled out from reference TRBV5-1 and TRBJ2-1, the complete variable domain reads KAGVTQTPRYLIKTRGQQVTLSCSPISGHRSVSWYQQTPGQGLQFLFEYFSETQRNKGNFPGRFSGRQFSNSRSEMNVSTLELGDSALYLCASSVRAGGAVDEQFFGPGTRLTVL.

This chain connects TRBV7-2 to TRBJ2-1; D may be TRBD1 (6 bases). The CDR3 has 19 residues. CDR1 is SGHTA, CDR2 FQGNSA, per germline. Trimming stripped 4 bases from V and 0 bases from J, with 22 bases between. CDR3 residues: CASSSVLPRGGTSYNEQFF. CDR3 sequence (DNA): TGTGCCAGCAGCTCCGTGCTCCCTAGAGGGGGTACCTCCTACAATGAGCAGTTCTTC. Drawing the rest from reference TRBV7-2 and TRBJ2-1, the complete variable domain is GAGVSQSPSNKVTEKGKDVELRCDPISGHTALYWYRQSLGQGLEFLIYFQGNSAPDKSGLPSDRFSAERTGGSVSTLTIQRTQQEDSAVYLCASSSVLPRGGTSYNEQFFGPGTRLTVL.

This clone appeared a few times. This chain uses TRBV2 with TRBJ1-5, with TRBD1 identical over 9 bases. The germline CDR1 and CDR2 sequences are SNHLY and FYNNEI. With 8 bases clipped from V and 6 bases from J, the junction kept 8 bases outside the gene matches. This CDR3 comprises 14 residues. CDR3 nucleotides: TGTGCCAGCGGGGGACAGGGTAGTATTCAGCCCCAGCATTTT. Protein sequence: CASGGQGSIQPQHF.

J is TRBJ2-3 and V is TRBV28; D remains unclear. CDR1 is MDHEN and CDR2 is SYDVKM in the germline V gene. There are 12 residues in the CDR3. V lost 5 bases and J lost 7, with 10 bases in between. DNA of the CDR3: TGTGCCAGCAGTGAAGCCGGGTATACGCAGTATTTT. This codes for CASSEAGYTQYF.

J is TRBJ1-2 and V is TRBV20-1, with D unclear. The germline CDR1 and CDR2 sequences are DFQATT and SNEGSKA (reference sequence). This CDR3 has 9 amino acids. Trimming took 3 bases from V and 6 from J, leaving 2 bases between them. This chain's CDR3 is CSARDGYTF. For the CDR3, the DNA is TGCAGTGCTAGGGATGGCTACACCTTC.

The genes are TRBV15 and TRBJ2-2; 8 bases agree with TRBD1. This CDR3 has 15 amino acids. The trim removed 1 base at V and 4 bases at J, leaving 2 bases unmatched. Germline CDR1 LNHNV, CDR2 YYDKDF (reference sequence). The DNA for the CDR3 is TGTGCCACCAGCAGAGGTACAGGGGGCACCGGGGAGCTGTTTTTT. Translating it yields CATSRGTGGTGELFF.

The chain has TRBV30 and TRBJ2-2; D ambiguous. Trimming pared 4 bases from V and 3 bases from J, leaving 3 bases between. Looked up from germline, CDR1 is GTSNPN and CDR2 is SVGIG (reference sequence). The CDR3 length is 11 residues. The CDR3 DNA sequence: TGTGCCTGGAAAGACACCGGGGAGCTGTTTTTT. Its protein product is CAWKDTGELFF.

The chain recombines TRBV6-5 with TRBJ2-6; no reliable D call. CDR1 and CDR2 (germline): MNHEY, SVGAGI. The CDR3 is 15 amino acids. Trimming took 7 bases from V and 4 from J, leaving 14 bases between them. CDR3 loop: CASTLLTSGANVLTF. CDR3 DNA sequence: TGTGCCAGCACGCTCCTGACCTCCGGGGCCAACGTCCTGACTTTC.

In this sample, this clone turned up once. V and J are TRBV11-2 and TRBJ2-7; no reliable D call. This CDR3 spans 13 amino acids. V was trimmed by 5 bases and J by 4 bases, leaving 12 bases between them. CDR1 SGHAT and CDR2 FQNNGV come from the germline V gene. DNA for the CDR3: TGTGCCAGCAGCATGATAATATTGTACGAGCAGTACTTC. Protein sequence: CASSMIILYEQYF. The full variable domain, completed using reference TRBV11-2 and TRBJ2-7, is EAGVAQSPRYKIIEKRQSVAFWCNPISGHATLYWYQQILGQGPKLLIQFQNNGVVDDSQLPKDRFSAERLKGVDSTLKIQPAKLEDSAVYLCASSMIILYEQYFGPGTRLTVT.

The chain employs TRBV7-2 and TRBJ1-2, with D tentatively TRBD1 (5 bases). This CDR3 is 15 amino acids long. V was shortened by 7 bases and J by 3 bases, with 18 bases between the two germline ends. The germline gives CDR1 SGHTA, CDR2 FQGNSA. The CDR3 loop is CASTGVGRGDYGYTF. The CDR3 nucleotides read TGTGCCAGCACGGGGGTAGGGAGGGGTGACTATGGCTACACCTTC.

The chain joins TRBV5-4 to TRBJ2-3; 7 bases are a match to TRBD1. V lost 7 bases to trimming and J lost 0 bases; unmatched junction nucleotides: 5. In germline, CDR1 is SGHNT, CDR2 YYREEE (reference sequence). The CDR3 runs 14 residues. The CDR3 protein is CASSRGISTDTQYF. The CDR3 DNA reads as TGTGCCAGCTCCAGGGGGATTAGCACAGATACGCAGTATTTT.

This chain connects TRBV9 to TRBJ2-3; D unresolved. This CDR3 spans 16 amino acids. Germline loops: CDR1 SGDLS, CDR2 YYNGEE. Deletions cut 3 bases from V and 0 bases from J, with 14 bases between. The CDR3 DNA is TGTGCCAGCAGCGAGAGACACGGTACTAGCACAGATACGCAGTATTTT. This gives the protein CASSERHGTSTDTQYF.

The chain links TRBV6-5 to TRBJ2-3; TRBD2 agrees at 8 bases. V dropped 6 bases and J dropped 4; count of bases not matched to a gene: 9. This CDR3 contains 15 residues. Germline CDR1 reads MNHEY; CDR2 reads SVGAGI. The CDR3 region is CASSNGGVKADTQYF. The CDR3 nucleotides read TGTGCCAGCAGCAACGGGGGGGTGAAGGCAGATACGCAGTATTTT.

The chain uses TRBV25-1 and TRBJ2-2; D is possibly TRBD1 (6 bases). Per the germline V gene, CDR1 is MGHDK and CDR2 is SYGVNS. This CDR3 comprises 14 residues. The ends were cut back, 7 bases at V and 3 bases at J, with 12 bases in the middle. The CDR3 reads CASTPGQDTGELFF. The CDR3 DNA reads TGTGCCAGCACTCCGGGACAAGACACCGGGGAGCTGTTTTTT.

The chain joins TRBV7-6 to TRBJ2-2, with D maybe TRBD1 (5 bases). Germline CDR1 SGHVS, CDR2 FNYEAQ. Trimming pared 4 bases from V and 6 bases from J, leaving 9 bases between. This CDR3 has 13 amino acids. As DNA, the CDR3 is TGTGCCAGCAGCTCAGGGATCGCCGGGGAGCTGTTTTTT. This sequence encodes CASSSGIAGELFF.

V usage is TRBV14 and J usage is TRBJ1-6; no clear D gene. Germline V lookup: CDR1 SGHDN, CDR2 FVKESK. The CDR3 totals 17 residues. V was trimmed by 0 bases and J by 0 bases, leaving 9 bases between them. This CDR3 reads CASSQDKSSSYNSPLHF. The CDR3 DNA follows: TGTGCCAGCAGCCAAGACAAGTCTAGCTCCTATAATTCACCCCTCCACTTT.